Below are 16 T cell receptor beta chains sequenced from a single sample in a study of CD8+CD57+ T cells in acquired aplastic anemia. CD8+CD57+ cell expansion, shown by flow cytometry, had occurred in the patients selected for sequencing. Genomic DNA provided the template from which TCR beta VDJ and CDR3 profiles were obtained. TCRdb ran MiXCR on the reads and lists one entry per CDR3 protein. Here the sample spans around 50,000 distinct CDR3 sequences, roughly three fifths being singletons. The sample consisted of sorted CD4+, CD8+, or CD8+CD57+ T cells (not recorded which) from PBMCs. These receptors were obtained from a human donor with aplastic anemia.

This chain links TRBV10-3 with TRBJ1-4; no clear D gene. The CDR3 runs to 13 residues. Trimming cost V 7 bases and J 3 bases, with 9 bases left between them. CDR1 and CDR2 (germline): ENHRY, SYGVKD. The CDR3 coding sequence is TGTGCCATCACCGGCGGGGCTAATGAAAAACTGTTTTTT. Translated: CAITGGANEKLFF.

The V and J genes are TRBV2 and TRBJ1-1, with D perhaps TRBD1 (5 bases). CDR3 length: 15 amino acids. The germline V and J ends were trimmed by 5 bases and 0 bases, with 13 bases remaining between them. Looked up from germline, CDR1 is SNHLY and CDR2 is FYNNEI. The CDR3 nucleotides are TGTGCCAGCAGTCAGACAGACCCCATGAACACTGAAGCTTTCTTT. The encoded protein is CASSQTDPMNTEAFF. Full variable domain (missing parts from reference TRBV2 and TRBJ1-1): EPEVTQTPSHQVTQMGQEVILRCVPISNHLYFYWYRQILGQKVEFLVSFYNNEISEKSEIFDDQFSVERPDGSNFTLKIRSTKLEDSAMYFCASSQTDPMNTEAFFGQGTRLTVV.

This clonotype has a handful of counts. The chain carries TRBV5-4 and TRBJ2-1, with D perhaps matching TRBD2 (6 bases). Germline CDR1 is SGHNT and CDR2 is YYREEE (reference sequence). V was cut by 4 bases and J by 4 bases, with 15 bases left in between. CDR3 length: 15 residues. The CDR3 DNA reads TGTGCCAGCAGCCCGGGGACTGGGTATTACAATGAGCAGTTCTTC. Protein product: CASSPGTGYYNEQFF.

This clonotype was seen many times. CDR3 nucleotides: TGTGCCACCAGCAGTGGCCGGAAAACTGAAGCTTTCTTT. Protein sequence: CATSSGRKTEAFF. The chain recombines TRBV15 with TRBJ1-1; no definite D call. The ends were cut back, 3 bases at V and 5 bases at J, with 10 bases in the middle. Germline CDR1 is LNHNV and CDR2 is YYDKDF (reference sequence). This CDR3 region has 13 residues. Together with reference TRBV15 and TRBJ1-1, the CDR3 gives the full variable domain: DAMVIQNPRYQVTQFGKPVTLSCSQTLNHNVMYWYQQKSSQAPKLLFHYYDKDFNNEADTPDNFQSRRPNTSFCFLDIRSPGLGDTAMYLCATSSGRKTEAFFGQGTRLTVV.

The chain uses TRBV11-1 and TRBJ1-6; D is uncertain. V was clipped by 1 base and J by 7 bases, with 14 bases between them. CDR1 is SGHAT, CDR2 FQDESV, per germline (reference sequence). There are 16 residues in the CDR3. The CDR3 DNA follows: TGTGCCAGCAGCTTAGGGGCAGGATCATCCAATTCACCCCTCCACTTT. It specifies CASSLGAGSSNSPLHF.

This clonotype was counted a single time. V and J are TRBV9 and TRBJ2-1; 10 nucleotides align to TRBD2. CDR3 length: 15 amino acids. Trimming cost V 4 bases and J 9 bases; bases outside gene matches: 10. Per germline, CDR1 SGDLS and CDR2 YYNGEE. CDR3 loop: CASSQRSGGAFEQFF. Written as DNA, the CDR3 is TGTGCCAGCAGCCAACGAAGCGGGGGGGCGTTTGAGCAGTTCTTC.

The chain carries TRBV2 and TRBJ2-2, with TRBD2 matching 9 bases. The CDR3 covers 15 residues. The V gene's germline CDR1 is SNHLY and CDR2 FYNNEI. V lost 4 bases to trimming and J lost 6 bases; unmatched junction nucleotides: 6. The CDR3 protein is CASSVDERGAGELFF. CDR3 nucleotide sequence: TGTGCCAGCAGTGTCGACGAGCGGGGGGCCGGGGAGCTGTTTTTT.

The rearrangement links TRBV20-1 to TRBJ2-3, with 9 bases identical to TRBD2. CDR1 is DFQATT and CDR2 is SNEGSKA in the germline V gene (reference sequence). The V gene end was trimmed by 5 bases and the J gene end by 3 bases; junction bases not matched to a gene: 9. The CDR3 contains 15 residues. The CDR3: CSALSVGLATDTQYF. CDR3 sequence (DNA): TGCAGTGCTCTTTCGGTGGGACTAGCAACAGATACGCAGTATTTT.

This clonotype was counted between two and nine times. The junction and the germline gene differ at one end; a read error may be behind it. The chain uses TRBV10-3 and TRBJ2-2; D possibly corresponds to TRBD2 (6 bases). The CDR3 has 12 amino acids. The germline gives CDR1 ENHRY, CDR2 SYGVKD. Here the CDR3 reads CASKEGFGEMFF. The CDR3 bases are TGTGCCAGCAAGGAGGGGTTCGGGGAGATGTTTTTT.

This chain's CDR3 is CSVENLGLAGLETQYF. CDR3 bases: TGCAGCGTTGAGAATTTGGGACTAGCAGGGCTAGAGACCCAGTACTTC. The J gene is TRBJ2-5, the V gene TRBV29-1; the match to TRBD2 covers 9 bases. The CDR3 contains 16 residues. Looked up from germline, CDR1 is SQVTM and CDR2 is ANQGSEA. Trimming at V came to 3 bases and at J to 4 bases, leaving 12 bases not matched to a gene.

Notes on this clonotype: At one end, the junction sequence differs from germline, possibly due to a read error. This chain links TRBV2 with TRBJ2-2, with a possible D match to TRBD2 (5 bases). Germline V gene sequence: CDR1 SNHLY, CDR2 FYNNEI. This CDR3 is built from 14 residues. CDR3 bases: TGTGCCAGCGGCTCAGGACTGAGCACCGGGGAGCTGTTGTTT. Its protein product is CASGSGLSTGELLF.

This clonotype is medium-sized by share. The chain employs TRBV25-1 and TRBJ1-1; the match to TRBD1 covers 7 bases. The CDR3 consists of 15 residues. With V trimmed by 3 bases and J by 2 bases, 6 bases remained unmatched. Germline V CDR1 and CDR2: MGHDK, SYGVNS. The CDR3 sequence is CASSDPGQANTEAFF. Written as DNA, the CDR3 is TGTGCCAGCAGTGACCCCGGACAGGCAAACACTGAAGCTTTCTTT.

The chain employs TRBV12-3 or TRBV12-4 and TRBJ2-7; 9 bases fit TRBD2. The length of the CDR3 is 12 residues. The J segment lost 7 bases and the V segment lost 5 bases, leaving 3 bases of the junction unmatched. CDR3 sequence reads: CASSETSGEQYF. CDR3 DNA: TGTGCCAGCAGTGAGACTAGCGGTGAGCAGTACTTC.

This clonotype was counted ten times or more. The chain is built from TRBV15 and TRBJ2-4; the match to TRBD2 covers 7 bases. CDR3 length equals 16 residues. The germline V gene encodes CDR1 LNHNV and CDR2 YYDKDF (reference sequence). V lost 5 bases and J lost 2; bases outside the gene matches: 9. DNA of the CDR3: TGTGCCACCAGCCGGGGCGGGGAGGGGCCCAAAAACATTCAGTACTTC. Protein: CATSRGGEGPKNIQYF.

The chain combines TRBV11-2 with TRBJ2-3; D is unclear. Trimming removed 7 bases from V and 1 base from J, with 12 bases in between. This CDR3 contains 14 residues. From germline, CDR1 is SGHAT and CDR2 FQNNGV. CDR3 in DNA: TGTGCCAGCAACTTGGTCCCAGGCACAGATACGCAGTATTTT. As protein: CASNLVPGTDTQYF.

This clonotype was observed a few times. The rearrangement links TRBV2 to TRBJ2-3; 14 bases map to TRBD2. The CDR3 covers 17 residues. Germline CDR1 and CDR2: SNHLY and FYNNEI. Trimming removed 4 bases from V and 4 bases from J; junction bases left unmatched: 7. The CDR3 sequence: CASSVRLAGGEADTQYF. CDR3 coding DNA: TGTGCCAGCAGTGTACGACTAGCGGGGGGGGAAGCAGATACGCAGTATTTT.